This TCR beta chain was identified in a study of T-cell reconstitution after alpha-beta-depleted transplantation in children. Whole-study findings and limits: A year post-transplant, T-cell counts and diversity derived mostly from newly produced T cells. As was reported, about two months after transplant, alpha-beta T cells came from several hundred expanded graft clones.

In this sample, this clonotype turned up many times. The antigen is undetermined. The TCRbeta library incorporated unique molecular identifiers. TCRdb re-called the PCR reads with MiXCR, one entry per CDR3 protein. The sample carries roughly 250,000 distinct CDR3 sequences, 8.2% recorded once. The CDR3 consists of 13 residues. The germline gives CDR1 KGHDR, CDR2 SFDVKD. V was trimmed by 3 bases and J by 2 bases, leaving 5 bases between them. The specimen was PBMCs, mostly from graft donor cells, collected 180 days after TCRalphabeta/CD19-depleted stem cell transplant. V gene TRBV24-1 combines with J gene TRBJ2-3, with D hard to call. This receptor was obtained from a male patient younger than 18 who had a stem cell transplant for acute lymphoblastic leukemia, so the T cells may come from the graft donor. CDR3 coding DNA: TGTGCCACCAGTGATCCTGACACAGATACGCAGTATTTT. It translates to CATSDPDTDTQYF.